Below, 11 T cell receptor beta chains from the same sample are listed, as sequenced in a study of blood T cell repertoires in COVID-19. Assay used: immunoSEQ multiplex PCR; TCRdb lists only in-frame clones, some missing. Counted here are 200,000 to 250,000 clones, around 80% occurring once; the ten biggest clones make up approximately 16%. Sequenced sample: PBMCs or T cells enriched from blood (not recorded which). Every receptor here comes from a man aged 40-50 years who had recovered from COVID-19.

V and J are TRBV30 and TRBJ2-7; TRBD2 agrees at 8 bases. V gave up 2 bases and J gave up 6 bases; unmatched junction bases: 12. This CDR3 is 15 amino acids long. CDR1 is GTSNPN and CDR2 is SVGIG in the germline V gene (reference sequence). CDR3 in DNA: TGTGCCTGGAGTCCGGGGGGGACCCATCCTGGCGAGCAGTACTTC. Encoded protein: CAWSPGGTHPGEQYF. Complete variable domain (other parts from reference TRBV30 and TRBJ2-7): SQTIHQWPATLVQPVGSPLSLECTVEGTSNPNLYWYRQAAGRGLQLLFYSVGIGQISSEVPQNLSASRPQDRQFILSSKKLLLSDSGFYLCAWSPGGTHPGEQYFGPGTRLTVT.

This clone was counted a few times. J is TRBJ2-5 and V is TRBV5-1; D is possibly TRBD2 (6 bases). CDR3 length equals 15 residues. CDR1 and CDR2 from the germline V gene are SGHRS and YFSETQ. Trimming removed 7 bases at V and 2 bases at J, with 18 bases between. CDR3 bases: TGCGCCAGCCAGGTGGAGGGCCGAGGACAAGAGACCCAGTACTTC. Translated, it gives CASQVEGRGQETQYF. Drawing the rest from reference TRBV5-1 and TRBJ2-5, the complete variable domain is KAGVTQTPRYLIKTRGQQVTLSCSPISGHRSVSWYQQTPGQGLQFLFEYFSETQRNKGNFPGRFSGRQFSNSRSEMNVSTLELGDSALYLCASQVEGRGQETQYFGPGTRLLVL.

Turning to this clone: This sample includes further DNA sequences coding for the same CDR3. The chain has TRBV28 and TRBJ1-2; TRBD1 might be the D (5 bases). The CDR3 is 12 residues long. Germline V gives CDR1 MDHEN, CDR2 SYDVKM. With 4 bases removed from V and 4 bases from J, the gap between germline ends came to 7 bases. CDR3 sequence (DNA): TGTGCCAGCAGTTCCGACAGCTATGGCTACACCTTC. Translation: CASSSDSYGYTF.

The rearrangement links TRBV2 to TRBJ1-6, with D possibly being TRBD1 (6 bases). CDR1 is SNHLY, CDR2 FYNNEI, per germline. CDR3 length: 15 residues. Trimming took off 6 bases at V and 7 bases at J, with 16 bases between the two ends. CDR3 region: CASRELTGENSPLHF. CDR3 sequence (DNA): TGTGCCAGCAGGGAACTGACAGGAGAGAATTCACCCCTCCACTTT. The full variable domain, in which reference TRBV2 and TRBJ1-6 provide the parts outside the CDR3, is EPEVTQTPSHQVTQMGQEVILRCVPISNHLYFYWYRQILGQKVEFLVSFYNNEISEKSEIFDDQFSVERPDGSNFTLKIRSTKLEDSAMYFCASRELTGENSPLHFGNGTRLTVT.

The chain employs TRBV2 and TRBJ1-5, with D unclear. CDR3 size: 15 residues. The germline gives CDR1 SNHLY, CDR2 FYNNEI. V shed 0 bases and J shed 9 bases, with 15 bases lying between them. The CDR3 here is CASSEAAAATGPQHF. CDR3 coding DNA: TGTGCCAGCAGTGAAGCGGCGGCGGCCACGGGGCCCCAGCATTTT.

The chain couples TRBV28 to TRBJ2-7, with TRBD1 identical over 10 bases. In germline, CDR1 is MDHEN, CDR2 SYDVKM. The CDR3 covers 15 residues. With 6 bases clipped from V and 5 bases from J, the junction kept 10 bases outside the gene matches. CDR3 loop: CASRGPTGGKHEQYF. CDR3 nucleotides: TGTGCCAGCAGGGGGCCGACAGGGGGCAAGCACGAGCAGTACTTC.

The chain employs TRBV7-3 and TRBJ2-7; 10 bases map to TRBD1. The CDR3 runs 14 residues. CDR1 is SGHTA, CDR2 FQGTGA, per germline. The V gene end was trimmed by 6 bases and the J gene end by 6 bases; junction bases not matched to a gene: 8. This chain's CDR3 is CASSSGTGAVEQYF. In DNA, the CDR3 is TGTGCCAGCAGTTCCGGGACAGGGGCCGTCGAGCAGTACTTC.

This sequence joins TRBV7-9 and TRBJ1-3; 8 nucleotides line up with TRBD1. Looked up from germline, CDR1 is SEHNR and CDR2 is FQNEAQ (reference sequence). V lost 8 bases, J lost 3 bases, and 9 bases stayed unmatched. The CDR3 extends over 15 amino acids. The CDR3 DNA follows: TGTGCCAGCGGAAAGGACAGGGTGGATGGAAACACCATATATTTT. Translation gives CASGKDRVDGNTIYF.

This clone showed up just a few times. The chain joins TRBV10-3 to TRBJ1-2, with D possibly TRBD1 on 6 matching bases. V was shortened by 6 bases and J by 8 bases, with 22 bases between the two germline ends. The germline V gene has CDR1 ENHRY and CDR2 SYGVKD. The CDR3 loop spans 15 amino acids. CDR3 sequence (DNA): TGTGCCATCAGCCACAGGGCGTCGGCAGAAGGGGGCTACACCTTC. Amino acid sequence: CAISHRASAEGGYTF.

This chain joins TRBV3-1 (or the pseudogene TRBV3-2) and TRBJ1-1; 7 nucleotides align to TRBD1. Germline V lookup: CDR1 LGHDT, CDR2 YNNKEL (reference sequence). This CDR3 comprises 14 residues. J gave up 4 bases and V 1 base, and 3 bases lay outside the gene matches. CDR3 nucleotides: TGTGCCAGCAGCCAAGCCGACAGGGCCACTGAAGCTTTCTTT. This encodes CASSQADRATEAFF.

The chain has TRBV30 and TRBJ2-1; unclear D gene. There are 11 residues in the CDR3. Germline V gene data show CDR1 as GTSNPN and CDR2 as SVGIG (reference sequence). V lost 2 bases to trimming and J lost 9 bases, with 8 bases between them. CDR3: CAWSRSSEQFF. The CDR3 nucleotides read TGTGCCTGGAGTCGTAGCAGTGAGCAGTTCTTC.